This passage covers 20 T cell receptor beta chains from one sample sequenced in a study of control samples from healthy donors and cancer patients. TCRdb keeps only in-frame clones here, not all; method: immunoSEQ multiplex PCR. The top ten hold around 4.7% of the sample, which has about 81,000 clones, approximately 94% seen once. Sequenced: blood. All receptors come from a woman younger than 35 in good health.

The V call is TRBV7-2, the J call TRBJ1-2, with TRBD1 identical over 9 bases. Germline V CDR1 and CDR2: SGHTA, FQGNSA. The junction had 14 bases not matched to a gene; V was cut back by 5 bases and J by 4 bases. This CDR3 is 17 amino acids long. The CDR3 DNA reads TGTGCCAGCAGCCCGATCCGGGACAGGGTCTCGCGCTATGGCTACACCTTC. This codes for CASSPIRDRVSRYGYTF. The variable domain in full, completed from reference TRBV7-2 and TRBJ1-2, reads GAGVSQSPSNKVTEKGKDVELRCDPISGHTALYWYRQSLGQGLEFLIYFQGNSAPDKSGLPSDRFSAERTGGSVSTLTIQRTQQEDSAVYLCASSPIRDRVSRYGYTFGSGTRLTVV.

The chain combines TRBV29-1 with TRBJ2-5, with D unresolved. V was trimmed by 6 bases and J by 7 bases, leaving 9 bases between them. This CDR3 is built from 10 residues. Germline V gene lookup returns CDR1 SQVTM and CDR2 ANQGSEA. The CDR3, as DNA: TGCAGCGTCCTTGACTTGACCCAGTACTTC. Protein: CSVLDLTQYF.

In DNA, the CDR3 is TGCGCCAGCAGCTCTAGTATTGAAAGGGGCGGGGAGCTGTTTTTT. Its protein is CASSSSIERGGELFF. The chain links TRBV5-1 to TRBJ2-2; the D gene is possibly TRBD1 (5 bases). Between the trimmed V and J ends, which lost 3 bases and 7 bases, there was a span of 16 bases. Per the germline V gene, CDR1 is SGHRS and CDR2 is YFSETQ. The CDR3 runs 15 residues.

The chain carries TRBV6-6 and TRBJ2-1, with D possibly TRBD2 on 5 matching bases. Germline V gives CDR1 MNHNY, CDR2 SVGAGI (reference sequence). Trimming removed 7 bases from V and 4 bases from J, with 14 bases in between. This CDR3 comprises 14 residues. The CDR3 is CASTERAWYNEQFF. CDR3 DNA sequence: TGTGCCAGCACCGAGAGGGCCTGGTACAATGAGCAGTTCTTC.

This clone has just one count. The chain joins TRBV7-9 to TRBJ1-2, with 9 bases fitting TRBD1. V shed 5 bases and J 8 bases; nucleotides not matched to a gene: 15. CDR1 is SEHNR, CDR2 FQNEAQ, per germline (reference sequence). The CDR3 totals 16 residues. DNA for the CDR3: TGTGCCAGCAGCCGCCGAGGGCGGACAGGGGTAGTAGGCTACACCTTC. Translating gives CASSRRGRTGVVGYTF.

The chain's CDR3 is CASSYGAGEQFF. The CDR3 nucleotides are TGTGCCAGCAGTTACGGGGCGGGTGAGCAGTTCTTC. This chain joins TRBV6-6 and TRBJ2-1; D may match TRBD1 or TRBD2 (5 bases each). Germline-derived CDR1 and CDR2 are MNHNY and SVGAGI (reference sequence). CDR3 length equals 12 residues. V was trimmed by 2 bases and J by 9 bases, leaving 8 bases between them.

This chain uses TRBV5-1 with TRBJ2-1; possible D gene TRBD1, 5 bases. V was shortened by 0 bases and J by 3 bases, with 13 bases between the two germline ends. The CDR3 covers 16 residues. The V gene's germline CDR1 is SGHRS and CDR2 YFSETQ. CDR3 sequence (DNA): TGCGCCAGCAGCTTGGTAACTACAGGAGACTACAATGAGCAGTTCTTC. Its translation is CASSLVTTGDYNEQFF.

The V gene is TRBV27, the J gene TRBJ1-1; D is unresolved. CDR1 MNHEY and CDR2 SMNVEV come from the germline V gene (reference sequence). This CDR3 has 12 residues. The V and J ends lost 8 bases and 4 bases respectively, with 11 bases between them. The CDR3 DNA reads as TGTGCCAGCGGCCAATGGAGCACTGAAGCTTTCTTT. Its protein product is CASGQWSTEAFF.

The rearrangement joins TRBV28 to TRBJ2-5; D is uncertain. CDR3 length: 12 amino acids. Trimming removed 2 bases from V and 4 bases from J, with 5 bases in between. The germline V gene has CDR1 MDHEN and CDR2 SYDVKM. The CDR3 DNA follows: TGTGCCAGCAGTTTACTGCGAGAGACCCAGTACTTC. Translated, it gives CASSLLRETQYF.

This clone was counted ten times or more. The gene calls are TRBV7-9 and TRBJ1-4, with D hard to call. Germline V lookup: CDR1 SEHNR, CDR2 FQNEAQ (reference sequence). This CDR3 spans 16 amino acids. V was shortened by 3 bases and J by 8 bases, with 19 bases between the two germline ends. CDR3 DNA sequence: TGTGCCAGCAGCTTTGATCTGAGACAACACACCGAAAAACTGTTTTTT. Protein sequence: CASSFDLRQHTEKLFF.

This clone was picked up one time. The V gene is TRBV7-9, the J gene TRBJ2-1; TRBD2 matches at 14 bases. With 3 bases clipped from V and 7 bases from J, the junction kept 11 bases outside the gene matches. The CDR3 is 18 amino acids. Germline V lookup: CDR1 SEHNR, CDR2 FQNEAQ (reference sequence). CDR3 protein: CASSFEGLGLAGVNEQFF. Written as DNA, the CDR3 is TGTGCCAGCAGCTTTGAAGGGTTGGGACTAGCGGGAGTGAATGAGCAGTTCTTC.

V is TRBV6-2 or TRBV6-3 and J is TRBJ2-4; D remains ambiguous. Germline V lookup: CDR1 MNHEY, CDR2 SVGEGT. Trimming cost V 2 bases and J 0 bases, with 11 bases left between them. This CDR3 is built from 16 residues. DNA for the CDR3: TGTGCCAGCAGTTACCACGGAGTAATAGCCAAAAACATTCAGTACTTC. Translated: CASSYHGVIAKNIQYF.

The CDR3 nucleotides read TGTGCCAGCCACGTGACTAATAATTCACCCCTCCACTTT. Amino acids: CASHVTNNSPLHF. This chain uses TRBV2 with TRBJ1-6; unclear D gene. Germline-derived CDR1 and CDR2 are SNHLY and FYNNEI. Trimming stripped 8 bases from V and 5 bases from J, with 10 bases between. The CDR3 is 13 amino acids.

The chain recombines TRBV28 with TRBJ2-3; D is perhaps TRBD2 (6 bases). Germline values: CDR1 MDHEN, CDR2 SYDVKM. The CDR3 loop spans 13 amino acids. V dropped 10 bases and J dropped 2 bases, with 13 bases sitting between them. CDR3 amino acids: CATGTSPTDTQYF. CDR3 in DNA: TGTGCCACAGGGACTTCTCCCACAGATACGCAGTATTTT.

This chain uses TRBV28 with TRBJ2-3, with D perhaps being TRBD1 or TRBD2 (5 bases each). V dropped 3 bases and J dropped 4 bases, with 17 bases sitting between them. The CDR3 is made up of 16 amino acids. Per the germline V gene, CDR1 is MDHEN and CDR2 is SYDVKM. The CDR3 reads CASSFSTGATADTQYF. For the CDR3, the DNA is TGTGCCAGCAGTTTTTCAACCGGGGCCACCGCAGATACGCAGTATTTT.

V gene TRBV12-3 or TRBV12-4 combines with J gene TRBJ1-1; unclear D gene. Trimming took off 4 bases at V and 9 bases at J, with 12 bases between the two ends. The CDR3 loop spans 12 amino acids. In DNA, the CDR3 is TGTGCCAGCAGTTCCGGGGTACGTAAAGCTTTCTTT. This sequence encodes CASSSGVRKAFF.

This clone was seen only a few times. The chain employs TRBV28 and TRBJ1-5; D gene uncertain. V lost 2 bases, J lost 2 bases, and 10 bases lay in between. This CDR3 region has 15 residues. The germline CDR1 and CDR2 sequences are MDHEN and SYDVKM. CDR3 sequence reads: CASSLPGEGNQPQHF. In DNA, the CDR3 is TGTGCCAGCAGTTTACCCGGGGAGGGCAATCAGCCCCAGCATTTT.

In this sample, this clone turned up a few times. The chain employs TRBV5-1 and TRBJ2-3; no definite D call. The CDR3 length is 13 residues. Germline V gene sequence: CDR1 SGHRS, CDR2 YFSETQ. Trimming shortened V by 0 bases and J by 6 bases, and 8 bases separated the two germline ends. For the CDR3, the DNA is TGCGCCAGCAGCTTGGCCTTAAGGGATACGCAGTATTTT. It codes for CASSLALRDTQYF. The variable domain in full, completed from reference TRBV5-1 and TRBJ2-3, reads KAGVTQTPRYLIKTRGQQVTLSCSPISGHRSVSWYQQTPGQGLQFLFEYFSETQRNKGNFPGRFSGRQFSNSRSEMNVSTLELGDSALYLCASSLALRDTQYFGPGTRLTVL.

The CDR3: CASTPEDRGDGYTF. As DNA, the CDR3 is TGTGCCAGCACCCCTGAGGACAGGGGAGACGGCTACACCTTC. This chain joins TRBV12-1 and TRBJ1-2; TRBD1, the D gene given by the table, was not confirmed from the DNA. TRBV12-1 is labeled a pseudogene. The CDR3 extends over 14 amino acids.

The gene calls are TRBV2 and TRBJ2-2; 10 bases align to TRBD1. The germline CDR1 and CDR2 sequences are SNHLY and FYNNEI. V trimming: 10 bases; J trimming: 4 bases; junction bases outside the gene matches: 3. This CDR3 has 13 residues. CDR3 in DNA: TGTGCCACCGGACAGGGGGGCACCGGGGAGCTGTTTTTT. It specifies CATGQGGTGELFF.